A single sample is the source of the 12 T cell receptor beta chains below, sequenced in a study of cytomegalovirus exposure and HLA in healthy donors. This PCR relied on a set of 60 Vbeta primers and 13 Jbeta primers. Only in-frame clones appear in the TCRdb table, and some are missing; sequencing was by immunoSEQ multiplex PCR. The sample shows approximately 190,000 clones, about three quarters of them seen only once. Source material: PBMCs. The receptors stem from a woman under 40 in good health and CMV-seropositive.

The chain combines TRBV6-6 with TRBJ2-7; perhaps TRBD1 as D (5 bases). This CDR3 has 14 residues. Deletions cut 7 bases from V and 3 bases from J, with 16 bases between. Germline CDR1 and CDR2: MNHNY and SVGAGI (reference sequence). CDR3 protein: CASTEFDSNYEQYF. The DNA for the CDR3 is TGTGCCAGCACCGAATTCGACAGTAACTACGAGCAGTACTTC.

V and J are TRBV11-2 and TRBJ1-1; D unclear. The germline CDR1 and CDR2 sequences are SGHAT and FQNNGV. CDR3 length: 13 residues. The germline V and J ends were trimmed by 5 bases and 10 bases, with 17 bases remaining between them. DNA for the CDR3: TGTGCCAGCAGCGCCCTGCAAAAGAGTCGAGCTTTCTTT. Its protein product is CASSALQKSRAFF. The full variable domain, in which reference TRBV11-2 and TRBJ1-1 provide the parts outside the CDR3, is EAGVAQSPRYKIIEKRQSVAFWCNPISGHATLYWYQQILGQGPKLLIQFQNNGVVDDSQLPKDRFSAERLKGVDSTLKIQPAKLEDSAVYLCASSALQKSRAFFGQGTRLTVV.

V usage is TRBV9 and J usage is TRBJ2-2; TRBD1 matches 7 bases. Germline V CDR1 and CDR2: SGDLS, YYNGEE. The trim removed 0 bases at V and 4 bases at J, leaving 6 bases unmatched. The CDR3 is made up of 16 amino acids. This CDR3 reads CASSVGPRGFTGELFF. For the CDR3, the DNA is TGTGCCAGCAGCGTAGGCCCCAGGGGGTTCACCGGGGAGCTGTTTTTT. Filled out from reference TRBV9 and TRBJ2-2, the complete variable domain reads DSGVTQTPKHLITATGQRVTLRCSPRSGDLSVYWYQQSLDQGLQFLIQYYNGEERAKGNILERFSAQQFPDLHSELNLSSLELGDSALYFCASSVGPRGFTGELFFGEGSRLTVL.

V gene TRBV2 combines with J gene TRBJ2-1, with a weak D call TRBD2 (5 bases). V gave up 7 bases and J gave up 6 bases, with 13 bases separating them. Germline V CDR1 and CDR2: SNHLY, FYNNEI. The CDR3 sequence is 13 residues long. This chain's CDR3 is CASKRGSSNEQFF. The CDR3 coding sequence is TGTGCCAGCAAACGGGGAAGTAGCAATGAGCAGTTCTTC.

Notes on this clone: This same CDR3 is encoded by further DNA sequences in the sample. The chain couples TRBV5-1 to TRBJ1-4, with 7 bases aligning to TRBD1. The V gene's germline CDR1 is SGHRS and CDR2 YFSETQ. The junction had 5 bases not matched to a gene; V was cut back by 5 bases and J by 4 bases. This CDR3 is built from 14 residues. CDR3 protein: CASSPGQLNEKLFF. DNA of the CDR3: TGCGCCAGCAGTCCGGGACAGCTTAATGAAAAACTGTTTTTT.

The chain uses TRBV4-3 and TRBJ2-7; possibly TRBD2 for D (5 bases). The CDR3 has 14 residues. CDR1 is LGHNA and CDR2 is YSLEER in the germline V gene. Deletions cut 1 base from V and 4 bases from J, with 11 bases between. Written as DNA, the CDR3 is TGCGCCAGCAGCCAAGGTACCGGGGAATACGAGCAGTACTTC. Protein sequence: CASSQGTGEYEQYF.

This clone was observed a handful of times. V is TRBV7-2 and J is TRBJ2-2; the match to TRBD2 covers 8 bases. CDR1 is SGHTA, CDR2 FQGNSA, per germline. V shed 0 bases, J shed 4 bases, and the junction held 4 bases outside the gene matches. The CDR3 contains 16 residues. The CDR3 DNA reads TGTGCCAGCAGCTTAGCCAGCGGGAGCCCCACCGGGGAGCTGTTTTTT. Its protein product is CASSLASGSPTGELFF.

This CDR3 reads CASSFSTGITEQYF. DNA for the CDR3: TGTGCCAGCAGTTTTTCGACAGGGATTACTGAGCAGTACTTC. J is TRBJ2-7 and V is TRBV27, with 7 bases fitting TRBD1. CDR1 is MNHEY, CDR2 SMNVEV, per germline (reference sequence). The V segment lost 3 bases and the J segment 7 bases; nucleotides outside the gene matches: 9. This CDR3 is built from 14 residues.

The chain links TRBV6-5 to TRBJ1-2, with a weak D call TRBD1 (5 bases). The CDR3 length is 13 residues. The germline CDR1 and CDR2 sequences are MNHEY and SVGAGI. V was cut by 4 bases and J by 2 bases, with 8 bases left in between. As DNA, the CDR3 is TGTGCCAGCAGTTTCCCAGGGAACTATGGCTACACCTTC. This encodes CASSFPGNYGYTF.

This chain joins TRBV4-1 and TRBJ1-2; maybe TRBD1 (6 bases). CDR1 is MGHRA and CDR2 is YSYEKL in the germline V gene. This CDR3 has 15 amino acids. The V gene lost 3 bases and the J gene lost 6 bases, with 17 bases spanning the gap. The CDR3 sequence: CASSHNTGRGDGYTF. The CDR3 DNA sequence: TGCGCCAGCAGCCATAACACAGGGAGAGGGGATGGCTACACCTTC.

In its sample, this clone was seen once. This chain connects TRBV5-8 to TRBJ2-7, with D possibly TRBD2 on 5 matching bases. The V end lost 0 bases, the J end lost 2 bases, and 12 bases lay between the germline ends. CDR3 length: 15 residues. CDR1 and CDR2 (germline): SGHTS, YDEGEE. CDR3 loop: CASSLALRRPYEQYF. CDR3 coding DNA: TGTGCCAGCAGCTTGGCCCTGAGGAGGCCCTACGAGCAGTACTTC.

The rearrangement links TRBV5-1 to TRBJ2-5, with a possible D match to TRBD2 (5 bases). The V end lost 4 bases, the J end lost 2 bases, and 12 bases lay between the germline ends. Germline-derived CDR1 and CDR2 are SGHRS and YFSETQ. The CDR3 consists of 14 residues. The CDR3 DNA reads as TGCGCCAGCAGCCAAGCGGCACAACAAGAGACCCAGTACTTC. This sequence encodes CASSQAAQQETQYF.